Shown below are 31 T cell receptor beta chains from a single sample sequenced in a study of CXCR3-negative and CXCR3-positive naive CD8 T cells. UMI-tagged TRB cDNA libraries were built via 5' RACE. Reprocessing the 5' RACE reads, TCRdb reports a single entry for every CDR3 protein and omits DNA. Across about 120,000 distinct CDR3 sequences, the top ten clones capture around 0.27% of the sample. Specimen: naive CXCR3- CD8+ T cells from blood. Subset denoted: CD45RO-CCR7+CD27+CD95- naive CD8+ T cells lacking CXCR3 (TNR3-). The source is a human donor in good health. Some clones in this sample may be carry-over from other donors' samples.

The chain has TRBV12-3 or TRBV12-4 and TRBJ2-7; checking the TCRdb D call of TRBD1 is not possible without DNA. CDR3 length: 14 residues. CDR3 sequence: CASSDRVAAYEQYF.

The rearrangement joins TRBV7-9 to TRBJ1-1; there is no DNA to check the TCRdb D call of TRBD1. Germline values: CDR1 SEHNR, CDR2 FQNEAQ (reference sequence). The CDR3 sequence is 15 residues long. The CDR3 loop is CASSLVLAGEGEAFF.

The chain's CDR3 is CASRPKTGGSQPQHF. The gene calls are TRBV2 and TRBJ1-5; TCRdb names TRBD1, which stays unverified in the absence of DNA. The CDR3 totals 15 residues. The germline CDR1 and CDR2 sequences are SNHLY and FYNNEI.

V and J are TRBV15 and TRBJ2-2; as DNA is missing, the TRBD2 call by TCRdb cannot be tested. The CDR3 sequence is 17 residues long. Germline loops: CDR1 LNHNV, CDR2 YYDKDF (reference sequence). CDR3 in amino acids: CATSRDSGGSATGELFF.

This chain joins TRBV29-1 and TRBJ2-7; with no DNA, the TCRdb D assignment of TRBD2 cannot be verified. The CDR3 loop spans 13 amino acids. CDR1 and CDR2 (germline): SQVTM, ANQGSEA. CDR3 loop: CSVDSAGSYEQYF.

The rearrangement links TRBV12-3 or TRBV12-4 to TRBJ2-7; TCRdb selects TRBD1, and the lack of DNA leaves this call unchecked. This CDR3 contains 13 residues. CDR3 protein: CASRLTGNGEQYF.

This chain uses TRBV5-6 with TRBJ2-2; TCRdb calls TRBD1, which cannot be checked without DNA. CDR1 and CDR2 from the germline V gene are SGHDT and YYEEEE. CDR3 length: 17 residues. The CDR3 sequence is CASSLDRDRGLSGELFF.

The chain carries TRBV7-9 and TRBJ2-5. Germline V gene sequence: CDR1 SEHNR, CDR2 FQNEAQ (reference sequence). CDR3 length: 13 amino acids. The CDR3 reads CASSLTVQETQYF.

V and J are TRBV7-2 and TRBJ2-1; TCRdb's assignment of TRBD1 cannot be checked, as there is no DNA. The germline CDR1 and CDR2 sequences are SGHTA and FQGNSA. The CDR3 is made up of 15 amino acids. The CDR3 loop reads CASSLPPSGAQEQFF.

This sequence joins TRBV23-1 and TRBJ2-2; TCRdb's D gene call, TRBD1, goes unchecked for lack of DNA. TRBV23-1 is an ORF, with its function uncertain. CDR3 length equals 16 residues. The CDR3 spells CASMVHRDGNTGELFF.

The chain employs TRBV29-1 and TRBJ2-7; the D call from TCRdb, TRBD2, cannot be confirmed without DNA. Germline V CDR1 and CDR2: SQVTM, ANQGSEA. The CDR3 spans 13 residues. CDR3: CSVAIAGAYEQYF.

The chain combines TRBV4-2 with TRBJ2-1. The V gene's germline CDR1 is LGHNA and CDR2 YNFKEQ. CDR3 length: 15 residues. The CDR3 sequence: CASSQDPASYNEQFF.

The V and J genes are TRBV7-3 and TRBJ2-1. The CDR3 is 15 residues long. From germline, CDR1 is SGHTA and CDR2 FQGTGA. The CDR3 protein is CASSLIRRSYNEQFF.

The rearrangement joins TRBV7-9 to TRBJ2-3; TCRdb's assignment of TRBD2 cannot be checked, as there is no DNA. The CDR3 has 15 amino acids. In germline, CDR1 is SEHNR, CDR2 FQNEAQ (reference sequence). CDR3 loop: CASSPTSGEPDTQYF.

The rearrangement links TRBV5-4 to TRBJ1-2; TCRdb proposes TRBD1, but this gene call is untestable without DNA. The CDR3 runs 12 residues. CDR1 and CDR2 (germline): SGHNT, YYREEE (reference sequence). CDR3 sequence: CASSVDRVGYTF.

The chain combines TRBV28 with TRBJ2-1; the D gene TCRdb calls, TRBD2, cannot be checked with no DNA. CDR3 size: 18 residues. From germline, CDR1 is MDHEN and CDR2 SYDVKM. The CDR3 region is CASSLVRLAGGPRNEQFF.

The chain is built from TRBV5-1 and TRBJ2-3; TCRdb outputs TRBD2, but without DNA this stays unchecked. CDR1 and CDR2 from the germline V gene are SGHRS and YFSETQ. This CDR3 contains 15 residues. CDR3 amino acids: CASSLDSPTTDTQYF.

The chain has TRBV27 and TRBJ1-1; TCRdb gives TRBD1 as the D gene, but with no DNA this cannot be confirmed. Germline V lookup: CDR1 MNHEY, CDR2 SMNVEV (reference sequence). The CDR3 length is 13 residues. The CDR3: CASKTGGDTEAFF.

This rearrangement joins TRBV20-1 to TRBJ2-5; absent DNA, TCRdb's TRBD2 call cannot be checked. There are 15 residues in the CDR3. Germline lookup yields CDR1 DFQATT and CDR2 SNEGSKA (reference sequence). The CDR3: CSARGTSGPQETQYF.

The V and J genes are TRBV7-9 and TRBJ1-1. The CDR3 covers 16 residues. CDR1 and CDR2 from the germline V gene are SEHNR and FQNEAQ (reference sequence). This CDR3 reads CASSLGGVYLNTEAFF.

The CDR3 protein is CASSLPLAPTSTDTQYF. The chain joins TRBV7-2 to TRBJ2-3; the TCRdb call, TRBD1, lacks DNA for checking. The germline gives CDR1 SGHTA, CDR2 FQGNSA. This CDR3 comprises 17 residues.

The V call is TRBV20-1, the J call TRBJ1-5; TCRdb's D gene call, TRBD1, goes unchecked for lack of DNA. The V gene's germline CDR1 is DFQATT and CDR2 SNEGSKA (reference sequence). This CDR3 contains 16 residues. The CDR3 sequence: CSARDSQGAGNQPQHF.

The chain recombines TRBV4-1 with TRBJ1-5; there is no DNA to check the TCRdb D call of TRBD1. Germline CDR1 and CDR2: MGHRA and YSYEKL. CDR3 length equals 13 residues. CDR3 sequence reads: CASSQGPGQKMHF.

The chain joins TRBV5-6 to TRBJ2-1; the D call of TRBD1 rests on TCRdb alone, since no DNA is present to check it. Per germline, CDR1 SGHDT and CDR2 YYEEEE. The CDR3 is made up of 14 amino acids. This CDR3 is CASSLGDSNNEQFF. Together with reference TRBV5-6 and TRBJ2-1, the CDR3 gives the full variable domain: DAGVTQSPTHLIKTRGQQVTLRCSPKSGHDTVSWYQQALGQGPQFIFQYYEEEERQRGNFPDRFSGHQFPNYSSELNVNALLLGDSALYLCASSLGDSNNEQFFGPGTRLTVL.

V gene TRBV7-9 combines with J gene TRBJ2-7; without DNA, the TCRdb call of TRBD1 cannot be checked. CDR3 length: 16 residues. Looked up from germline, CDR1 is SEHNR and CDR2 is FQNEAQ (reference sequence). CDR3 residues: CASSLAGTARPYEQYF.

The chain links TRBV11-2 to TRBJ1-1; the D call from TCRdb, TRBD1, cannot be confirmed without DNA. Germline V gene data show CDR1 as SGHAT and CDR2 as FQNNGV. The CDR3 totals 14 residues. The CDR3: CASSQNGQYTEAFF.

This chain links TRBV10-3 with TRBJ2-5. The CDR3 covers 14 residues. CDR1 and CDR2 (germline): ENHRY, SYGVKD. The CDR3: CAISESSSQETQYF.

V gene TRBV6-2 or TRBV6-3 combines with J gene TRBJ2-7; TCRdb indicates TRBD1, and absent DNA this call remains unverified. The CDR3 sequence is 17 residues long. CDR1 is MNHEY, CDR2 SVGEGT, per germline. CDR3 sequence: CASSYSHRDSPSYEQYF.

J is TRBJ2-1 and V is TRBV7-6; TCRdb's D call of TRBD2 is untestable without DNA. CDR3 length: 17 amino acids. Germline V gene sequence: CDR1 SGHVS, CDR2 FNYEAQ. The CDR3 loop reads CASSLALAGGPDHEQFF. The full variable domain, with the rest looked up from reference TRBV7-6 and TRBJ2-1, is GAGVSQSPRYKVTKRGQDVALRCDPISGHVSLYWYRQALGQGPEFLTYFNYEAQQDKSGLPNDRFSAERPEGSISTLTIQRTEQRDSAMYRCASSLALAGGPDHEQFFGPGTRLTVL.

The genes are TRBV9 and TRBJ1-1; the TCRdb call, TRBD1, lacks DNA for checking. The CDR3 is made up of 14 amino acids. CDR1 and CDR2 from the germline V gene are SGDLS and YYNGEE. CDR3 region: CASRLGDLNTEAFF.

This sequence joins TRBV29-1 and TRBJ2-1; TCRdb's D gene call, TRBD1, goes unchecked for lack of DNA. The CDR3 loop spans 15 amino acids. Germline V gives CDR1 SQVTM, CDR2 ANQGSEA. CDR3 region: CSVTGTGYSYNEQFF.